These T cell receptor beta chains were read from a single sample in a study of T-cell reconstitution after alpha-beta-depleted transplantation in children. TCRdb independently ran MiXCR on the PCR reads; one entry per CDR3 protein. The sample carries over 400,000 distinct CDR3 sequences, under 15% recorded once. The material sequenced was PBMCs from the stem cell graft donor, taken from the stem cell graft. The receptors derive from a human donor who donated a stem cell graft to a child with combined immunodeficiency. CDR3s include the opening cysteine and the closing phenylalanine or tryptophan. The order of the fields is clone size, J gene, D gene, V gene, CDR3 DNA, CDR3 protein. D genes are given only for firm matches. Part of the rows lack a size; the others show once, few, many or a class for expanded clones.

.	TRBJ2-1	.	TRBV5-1	TGCGCCAGCAGGAGGGACCCACTTATCAATGAGCAGTTCTTC	CASRRDPLINEQFF
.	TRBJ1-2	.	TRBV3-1	TGTGCCAGCAGCCAAAACAGGGACGCTAACTATGGCTACACCTTC	CASSQNRDANYGYTF
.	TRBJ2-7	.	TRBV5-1	TGCGCCAGCAGCTGGCAACAGGGCTACGAGCAGTACTTC	CASSWQQGYEQYF
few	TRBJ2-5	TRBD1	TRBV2	TGTGCCAGCAGTGATGGCAGGGGGCCAGAGACCCAGTACTTC	CASSDGRGPETQYF
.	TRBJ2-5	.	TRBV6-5	TGTGCCAGCAGTTACTCTGATCGGGGGGCCGGGGAGACCCAGTACTTC	CASSYSDRGAGETQYF
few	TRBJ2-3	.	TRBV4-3	TGCGCCAGCAGCCAAGTGTCGAGGAGGAGCACGCAGTATTTT	CASSQVSRRSTQYF
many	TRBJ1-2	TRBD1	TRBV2	TGTGCCAGCAGTCGGGGTCAGGGGGCAACCTATGGCTACACCTTC	CASSRGQGATYGYTF
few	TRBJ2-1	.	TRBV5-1	TGCGCCAGCAGCTGGGGTAGGGGAATCTATGAGCAGTTCTTC	CASSWGRGIYEQFF
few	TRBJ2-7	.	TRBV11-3	TGTGCCAGCAGCCTAAGCCGGGACACTGGCTACGAGCAGTACTTC	CASSLSRDTGYEQYF
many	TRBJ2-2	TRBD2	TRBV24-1	TGTGCCACCAGTGACCCCGGCGGGAGTAGGGAGATCTCCGGGGAGCTGTTTTTT	CATSDPGGSREISGELFF
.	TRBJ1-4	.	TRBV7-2	TGTGCCAGCAGAAGTGACCGCGGGACTGAGAATGAAAAACTGTTTTTT	CASRSDRGTENEKLFF
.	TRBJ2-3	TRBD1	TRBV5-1	TGCGCCAGCAGGGACAGGGGAGATGATACGCAGTATTTT	CASRDRGDDTQYF
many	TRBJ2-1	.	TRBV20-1	TGCAGTGCTAACAGGTTTAATGAGCAGTTCTTC	CSANRFNEQFF
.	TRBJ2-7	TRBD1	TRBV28	TGTGCCAGCAGTGACAGGGCCGACGAGCAGTACTTC	CASSDRADEQYF
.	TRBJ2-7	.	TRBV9	TGTGCCAGCAGCGTACACAGACACGAGCAGTACTTC	CASSVHRHEQYF
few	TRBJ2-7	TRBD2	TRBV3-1	TGTGCCAGCAGCCACGACCCAGCGGGGGAGCAGTACTTC	CASSHDPAGEQYF
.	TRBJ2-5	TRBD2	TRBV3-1	TGTGCCAGCAGCCAGGACAAAGGGAGGACTAGCGGACGCCAGTACTTC	CASSQDKGRTSGRQYF
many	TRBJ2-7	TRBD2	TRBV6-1	TGTGCCAGCAGAGCAGCGGGAGGGCCCAGGGAGCAGTACTTC	CASRAAGGPREQYF
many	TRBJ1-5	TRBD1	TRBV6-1	TGTGCCAGCAGTGGACAGGGTAGCAATCAGCCCCAGCATTTT	CASSGQGSNQPQHF
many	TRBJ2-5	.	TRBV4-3	TGCGCCAGCAGCCAAGGGGGGGAAGAGGTAGAGACCCAGTACTTC	CASSQGGEEVETQYF
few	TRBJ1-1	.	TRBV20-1	TGCAGTGTTTGGATCAGGGTTACTGAAGCTTTCTTT	CSVWIRVTEAFF
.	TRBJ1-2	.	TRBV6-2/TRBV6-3	TGTGCCAGCAGTCTAAGGGCGTCGGCCCTCCATGGCTACACCTTC	CASSLRASALHGYTF
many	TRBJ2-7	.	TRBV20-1	TGCAGTGCTAGGCATTGGGACGGCCGCCCCTACGAGCAGTACTTC	CSARHWDGRPYEQYF
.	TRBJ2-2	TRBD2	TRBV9	TGTGCCAGCAGCGTAGGTGCGGGAGCGAACACCGGGGAGCTGTTTTTT	CASSVGAGANTGELFF
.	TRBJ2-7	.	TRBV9	TGTGCCAGCAGCGTAGAACCGGGGGCCGCCTACGAGCAGTACTTC	CASSVEPGAAYEQYF
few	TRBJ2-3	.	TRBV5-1	TGCGCCAGCAGCTTGGTAGGGGTCCACACAGATACGCAGTATTTT	CASSLVGVHTDTQYF
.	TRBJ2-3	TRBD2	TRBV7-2	TGTGCCAGCAGCGGCGGGGGGGCCTCATCAGATACGCAGTATTTT	CASSGGGASSDTQYF
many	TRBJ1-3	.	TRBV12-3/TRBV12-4	TGTGCCAGCAGTGCGCATTCGGGGGCTGGAAACACCATATATTTT	CASSAHSGAGNTIYF
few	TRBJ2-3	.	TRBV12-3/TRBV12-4	TGTGCCAGCAGTTTACTGGGCACTTCCCCGGGAGATACGCAGTATTTT	CASSLLGTSPGDTQYF
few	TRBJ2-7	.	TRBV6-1	TGTGCCAGCAGAGGAGGGGGCCGGTACGAGCAGTACTTC	CASRGGGRYEQYF
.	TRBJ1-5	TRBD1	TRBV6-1	TGTGCCAGCAGTGGGAGGACAGGGTTGTTTCAGCCCCAGCATTTT	CASSGRTGLFQPQHF
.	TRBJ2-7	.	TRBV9	TGTGCCAGCGGGGGGACCGCTCCCTACGAGCAGTACTTC	CASGGTAPYEQYF
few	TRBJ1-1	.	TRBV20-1	TGCAGTGGCGATAGGGTGGACACTGAAGCTTTCTTT	CSGDRVDTEAFF
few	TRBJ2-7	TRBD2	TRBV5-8	TGTGCCAGCAGCATGGGGACTAGCGGGATATACGAGCAGTACTTC	CASSMGTSGIYEQYF
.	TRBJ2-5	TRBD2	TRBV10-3	TGTGCCATCAGTGATGTACTAGCGGAGCAAGAGACCCAGTACTTC	CAISDVLAEQETQYF
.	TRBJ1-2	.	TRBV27	TGTGCCAGCAGTTTATCCAGCATCTATGGCTACACCTTC	CASSLSSIYGYTF
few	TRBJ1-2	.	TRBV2	TGTGCCAGCAGTGCCAGGGCGCGTGGCGTACATGGCTACACCTTC	CASSARARGVHGYTF
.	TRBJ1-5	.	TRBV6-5	TGTGCCAGCAACCAGAGGGGAGGCAATCAGCCCCAGCATTTT	CASNQRGGNQPQHF
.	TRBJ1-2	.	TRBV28	TGTGCCAGCAGGATCGACACAAACTATGGCTACACCTTC	CASRIDTNYGYTF
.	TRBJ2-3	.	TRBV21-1	TGTGCCAGCATCACAGGGGGGGCCCGCACAGATACGCAGTATTTT	CASITGGARTDTQYF
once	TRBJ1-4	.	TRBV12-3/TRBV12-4	.	CASSSSYRGGPANEKLFF
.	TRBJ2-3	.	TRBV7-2	TGTGCCAGCAGCCCGTCTAGCAGTTCCACAGATACGCAGTATTTT	CASSPSSSSTDTQYF
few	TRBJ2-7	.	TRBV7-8	TGTGCCAGCAGCTTGGACTCCCCCGGGGACGAGCAGTACTTC	CASSLDSPGDEQYF